Listed below are T cell receptor beta chains from one sample, sequenced in a study of T-cell memory formation after mild COVID-19. One entry per CDR3 protein, called by TCRdb with MiXCR from the 5' RACE reads. The data contain more than 400,000 distinct CDR3 sequences, 15% to 20% of them singletons. The sample consisted of PBMCs or a T cell subset sorted from them (not recorded which). The receptors originated from an adult woman who had mild COVID-19 (a few samples of this study predate the infection). Cell type and time point are not known. CDR3s include the opening cysteine and the closing phenylalanine or tryptophan. A D gene is named only where the DNA matches it firmly. The size of a clone is reported for some rows only, either as once, few or many, or as a class for expanded clones.

j_call	d_call	v_call	clone_size	cdr3_nt	cdr3_aa
TRBJ2-1	.	TRBV5-1	few	TGCGCCAGCAGAGTCCAGGGGGGGCACAATGAGCAGTTCTTC	CASRVQGGHNEQFF
TRBJ2-1	.	TRBV6-2/TRBV6-3	.	TGTGCCAGCAGTTACTTGCAGGACTATGTTTCCTACAATGAGCAGTTCTTC	CASSYLQDYVSYNEQFF
TRBJ2-5	TRBD2	TRBV6-5	.	TGTGCCAGCAGCCCCCGACTAGCGGGGGTAACGACCCAGTACTTC	CASSPRLAGVTTQYF
TRBJ1-2	.	TRBV11-2	few	TGTGCCAGCAGCTTAGTTGGGGGTCGAAGGTGGGGCTACACCTTC	CASSLVGGRRWGYTF
TRBJ1-4	.	TRBV6-5	.	TGTGCCAGCAGCAATTATGAAAAACTGTTTTTT	CASSNYEKLFF
TRBJ2-2	.	TRBV7-3	few	TGTGCCAGCAGCTCCTTTTACACCGGGGAGCTGTTTTTT	CASSSFYTGELFF
TRBJ2-6	.	TRBV7-2	few	TGTGCCAGCAGCGCCCCCGGGCCCAGATCTGGGGCCAACGTCCTGACTTTC	CASSAPGPRSGANVLTF
TRBJ2-2	.	TRBV7-8	.	TGTGCCAGCACCGTTTTCGTTTCGACAATCGCGAACACCGGGGAGCTGTTTTTT	CASTVFVSTIANTGELFF
TRBJ2-1	TRBD1	TRBV5-1	few	TGCGCCAGCAGCTTGGGACACCGGGACAGCTTTGTATTTGAGTTCTTC	CASSLGHRDSFVFEFF
TRBJ1-5	.	TRBV6-6	.	TGTGCCAGCAGTTACAGGGATCAGCCCCAGCATTTT	CASSYRDQPQHF
TRBJ1-4	TRBD1	TRBV7-9	few	TGTGCCAGCAGCTTAGACCGATGGCAGGGGGCTAATAATGAAAAACTGTTTTTT	CASSLDRWQGANNEKLFF
TRBJ2-7	.	TRBV24-1	few	TGTGCCACCAGTGACGGGGGGCGGAATACCTACGAGCAGTACTTC	CATSDGGRNTYEQYF
TRBJ2-3	.	TRBV2	.	TGTGCCAGCAGAAGAGAACTCGGTCCCACAGATACGCAGTATTTT	CASRRELGPTDTQYF
TRBJ2-1	.	TRBV5-4	.	TGTGCCAGCAGGCCCCAAGGGGGGTATGTACCCAACAATGAGCAGTTCTTC	CASRPQGGYVPNNEQFF
TRBJ2-2	TRBD1	TRBV6-1	.	TGTGCCAGCAGTGCCCGGGACAGGGGAAATCCCGGGGAGCTGTTTTTT	CASSARDRGNPGELFF
TRBJ2-7	TRBD2	TRBV4-3	.	TGCGCCAGCAGCCAAGACAGGGAGGGCTACGAGCAGTACTTC	CASSQDREGYEQYF
TRBJ2-5	TRBD2	TRBV20-1	few	TGCAGTGCTTACCTAGCGGGAGGGCCTCCGGAGACCCAGTACTTC	CSAYLAGGPPETQYF
TRBJ2-5	TRBD2	TRBV5-1	few	TGCGCCAGCAGCCCGACTAGCACGAGAGAGACCCAGTACTTC	CASSPTSTRETQYF
TRBJ1-1	.	TRBV7-9	.	TGTGCCAGCAGCACCCCCGGTGGCACTGAAGCTTTCTTT	CASSTPGGTEAFF
TRBJ2-5	.	TRBV7-8	.	TGTGCCAGCAGCCAGGGACCGATCCAAGAGACCCAGTACTTC	CASSQGPIQETQYF
TRBJ2-1	TRBD2	TRBV29-1	.	TGCAGCGTTGAGGCACTAGCGGGAGGACCCAATGAGCAGTTCTTC	CSVEALAGGPNEQFF
TRBJ1-1	.	TRBV3-1	.	TGTGCCAGCAGCCAAGATGTTTTCGGGGGGAGGGACACTGAAGCTTTCTTT	CASSQDVFGGRDTEAFF